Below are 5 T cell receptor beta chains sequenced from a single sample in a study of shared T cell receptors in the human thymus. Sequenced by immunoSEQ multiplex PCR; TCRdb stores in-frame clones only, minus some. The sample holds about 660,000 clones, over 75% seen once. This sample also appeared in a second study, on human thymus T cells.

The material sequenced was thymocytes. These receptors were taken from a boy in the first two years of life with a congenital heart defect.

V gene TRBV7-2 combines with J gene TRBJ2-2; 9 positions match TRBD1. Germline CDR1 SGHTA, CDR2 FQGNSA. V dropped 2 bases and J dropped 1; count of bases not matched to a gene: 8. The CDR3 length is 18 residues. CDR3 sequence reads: CASSLCRGTGLNTGELFF. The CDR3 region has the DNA TGTGCCAGCAGCTTATGCCGCGGGACAGGGTTGAACACCGGGGAGCTGTTTTTT.

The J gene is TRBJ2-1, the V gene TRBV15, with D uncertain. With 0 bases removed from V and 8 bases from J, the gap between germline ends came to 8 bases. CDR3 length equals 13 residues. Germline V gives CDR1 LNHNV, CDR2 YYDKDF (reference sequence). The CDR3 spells CATSRDPVYEQFF. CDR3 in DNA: TGTGCCACCAGCAGAGACCCCGTTTATGAGCAGTTCTTC.

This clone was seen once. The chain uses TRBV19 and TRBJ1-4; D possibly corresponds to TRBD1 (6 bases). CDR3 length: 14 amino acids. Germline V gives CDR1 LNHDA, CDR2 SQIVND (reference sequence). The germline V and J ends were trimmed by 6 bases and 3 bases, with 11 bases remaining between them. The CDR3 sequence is CASRVQGPNEKLFF. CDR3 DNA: TGTGCCAGTAGGGTACAGGGACCTAATGAAAAACTGTTTTTT.

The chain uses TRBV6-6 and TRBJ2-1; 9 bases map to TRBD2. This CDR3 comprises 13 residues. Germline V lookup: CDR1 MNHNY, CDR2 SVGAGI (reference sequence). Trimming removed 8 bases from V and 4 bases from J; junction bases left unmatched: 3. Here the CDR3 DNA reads TGTGCCAGCGCAAGCGGGAGGTACAATGAGCAGTTCTTC. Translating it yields CASASGRYNEQFF.

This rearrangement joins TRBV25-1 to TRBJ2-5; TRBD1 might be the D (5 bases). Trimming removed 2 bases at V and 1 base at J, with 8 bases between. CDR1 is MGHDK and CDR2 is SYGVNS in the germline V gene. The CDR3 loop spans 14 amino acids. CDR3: CASSEHGAQETQYF. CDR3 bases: TGTGCCAGCAGTGAACATGGGGCCCAAGAGACCCAGTACTTC.